Following are 16 T cell receptor beta chains from one sample sequenced in a study of metastatic and nonmetastatic thyroid tumors (dated by TCRdb to 2020 to 2021). The library was made by PCR. Sequencing took place on an Illumina HiSeq 4000. TCRdb applied fastp at Q25 and MiXCR to the public reads, then kept only in-frame beta chains. The table for this sample lists some 84,000 clones; 8.6% of them were counted only once. The ten largest clones take up approximately 8.8% of the sample. Before undergoing thyroid surgery, none of the patients had been given any kind of treatment. The sequenced sample was blood. These TCRs come from a female donor with papillary thyroid cancer or a benign thyroid nodule (not recorded which). Some clones in this sample may be carry-over from other donors' samples.

The chain combines TRBV6-5 with TRBJ1-2, with D tentatively TRBD1 (5 bases). Germline-derived CDR1 and CDR2 are MNHEY and SVGAGI. V was trimmed by 9 bases and J by 0 bases, leaving 17 bases between them. The CDR3 spans 15 residues. Here the CDR3 reads CASGRAGPTNYGYTF. The DNA of the CDR3 is TGTGCCAGTGGGAGGGCAGGGCCTACTAACTATGGCTACACCTTC.

This clone was seen many times. The chain uses TRBV7-2 and TRBJ2-1, with TRBD2 matching 13 bases. CDR1 SGHTA and CDR2 FQGNSA come from the germline V gene. The CDR3 extends over 15 amino acids. J gave up 10 bases and V 5 bases, and 8 bases lay outside the gene matches. This CDR3 is CASSTSGGAYGEQFF. As DNA, the CDR3 is TGTGCCAGCAGCACTAGCGGGGGGGCTTATGGAGAGCAGTTCTTC.

This clone was detected ten times or more. The rearrangement links TRBV5-1 to TRBJ2-5; 10 positions agree with TRBD1. Losses at the gene ends were 0 bases for V and 1 base for J; bases not matched to a gene: 3. Looked up from germline, CDR1 is SGHRS and CDR2 is YFSETQ. CDR3 length: 16 residues. CDR3: CASSLGQGAVQETQYF. In DNA form, the CDR3 reads TGCGCCAGCAGCTTGGGACAGGGGGCCGTCCAAGAGACCCAGTACTTC.

This clone was recorded many times. The chain links TRBV9 to TRBJ2-3; D tentatively reads TRBD1 or TRBD2 (5 bases each). Looked up from germline, CDR1 is SGDLS and CDR2 is YYNGEE. This CDR3 spans 16 amino acids. The V and J ends lost 0 bases and 3 bases respectively, with 14 bases between them. The CDR3 protein is CASSVGGSDATDTQYF. Here the CDR3 DNA reads TGTGCCAGCAGCGTAGGGGGGTCGGACGCTACAGATACGCAGTATTTT.

As regards this clone: A read error may produce the germline difference seen at one junction end. V gene TRBV6-4 combines with J gene TRBJ2-2; D possibly uses TRBD1 or TRBD2 (5 bases each). Germline V gene sequence: CDR1 MRHNA, CDR2 SNTAGT. The CDR3 is made up of 14 amino acids. The CDR3 sequence: CASSDGADTGERFF. CDR3 nucleotides: TGTGCCAGCAGTGACGGGGCGGACACCGGGGAGCGGTTCTTT.

This clone has a count of ten or more. CDR3 sequence (DNA): TGTGCCAGCAGCTTGGTGGGGGAAGCTTTCTTT. Encoded protein: CASSLVGEAFF. V usage is TRBV5-6 and J usage is TRBJ1-1; D not certain. Trimming took 0 bases from V and 8 from J, leaving 5 bases between them. Germline CDR1 reads SGHDT; CDR2 reads YYEEEE. CDR3 length: 11 residues.

The chain joins TRBV11-3 to TRBJ2-7; D unresolved. The length of the CDR3 is 13 residues. Germline CDR1 reads SGHNT; CDR2 reads YENEEA. V lost 1 base and J 7 bases, leaving 11 bases between the germline ends. Written as DNA, the CDR3 is TGTGCCAGCAGCTTAGGTGGGGTTGCGGAGCAGTACTTC. This gives the protein CASSLGGVAEQYF.

This clone showed up many times. The chain has TRBV19 and TRBJ1-6, with unresolved D. The V gene's germline CDR1 is LNHDA and CDR2 SQIVND (reference sequence). The CDR3 consists of 14 residues. V lost 0 bases to trimming and J lost 9 bases, with 9 bases between them. The CDR3 nucleotides read TGTGCCAGTAGTATAGAGCCGGTTTCTTCACCCCTCCACTTT. This gives the protein CASSIEPVSSPLHF.

In regard to this clone: This may be a read error: a much more frequent sequence differs by one nucleotide. V and J are TRBV20-1 and TRBJ2-4, with 10 bases lining up with TRBD1. This CDR3 comprises 12 residues. Trimming cost V 5 bases and J 7 bases; bases outside gene matches: 2. Germline CDR1 and CDR2: DFQATT and SNEGSKA (reference sequence). In DNA, the CDR3 is TGCAGTGCTTGGACAGGGGGGAACATTCAGTACTTC. Translating gives CSAWTGGNIQYF.

The gene calls are TRBV5-6 and TRBJ1-2; tentatively, D is TRBD1 (6 bases). The CDR3 is made up of 15 amino acids. Between the trimmed V and J ends, which lost 3 bases and 2 bases, there was a span of 14 bases. Germline lookup yields CDR1 SGHDT and CDR2 YYEEEE. The CDR3 is CASSWWGLGNYGYTF. CDR3 DNA: TGTGCCAGCAGCTGGTGGGGGCTCGGAAACTATGGCTACACCTTC.

This clone was seen ten or more times. Other nucleotide sequences from this sample produce the same CDR3. CDR3 in amino acids: CASILGQNSNQPQHF. CDR3 in DNA: TGTGCCAGCATCCTCGGACAGAATAGCAATCAGCCCCAGCATTTT. V gene TRBV6-1 combines with J gene TRBJ1-5; weak D call: TRBD1 (6 bases). Between the trimmed V and J ends, which lost 7 bases and 0 bases, there was a span of 13 bases. CDR3 length: 15 amino acids. Germline loops: CDR1 MNHNS, CDR2 SASEGT.

This clone was seen more than once but under ten times. J is TRBJ2-4 and V is TRBV29-1; D is perhaps TRBD2 (7 bases). Germline-derived CDR1 and CDR2 are SQVTM and ANQGSEA. Trimming removed 5 bases at V and 14 bases at J, with 22 bases between. This CDR3 is built from 13 residues. The CDR3 sequence: CSVFWGGEEVKYF. CDR3 bases: TGCAGCGTTTTTTGGGGGGGCGAGGAGGTAAAGTACTTC.

The J gene is TRBJ2-3, the V gene TRBV4-2; 13 bases line up with TRBD2. The germline gives CDR1 LGHNA, CDR2 YNFKEQ. The CDR3 is 16 amino acids. Trimming removed 5 bases from V and 5 bases from J; junction bases left unmatched: 7. The CDR3 sequence: CASSAGLAGSEDTQYF. Written as DNA, the CDR3 is TGTGCCAGCAGCGCGGGACTAGCGGGGTCTGAAGATACGCAGTATTTT.

The rearrangement joins TRBV5-1 to TRBJ2-3; possibly TRBD1 for D (6 bases). CDR3 length: 15 residues. V shed 4 bases and J shed 6 bases, with 18 bases lying between them. Germline loops: CDR1 SGHRS, CDR2 YFSETQ. The CDR3 DNA reads TGCGCCAGCAGCGCAGGACAGCGGCAAAAGGATACGCAGTATTTT. It encodes CASSAGQRQKDTQYF.

This clone was recorded many times. The chain has TRBV14 and TRBJ2-2, with unresolved D. The ends were cut back, 4 bases at V and 4 bases at J, with 13 bases in the middle. The CDR3 spans 15 residues. The V gene's germline CDR1 is SGHDN and CDR2 FVKESK. The CDR3 loop is CASSPPSDGTGELFF. CDR3 bases: TGTGCCAGCAGCCCACCCTCGGACGGCACCGGGGAGCTGTTTTTT.

At least ten counts were recorded for this clone. The rearrangement uses TRBV20-1 and TRBJ1-1; 7 nucleotides align to TRBD1. V lost 6 bases and J lost 1; bases outside the gene matches: 5. Germline CDR1 and CDR2: DFQATT and SNEGSKA (reference sequence). The CDR3 totals 13 residues. For the CDR3, the DNA is TGCAGTGCAGAGACAGGGAAGAACACTGAAGCTTTCTTT. It codes for CSAETGKNTEAFF.